This T cell receptor beta chain was captured by sequencing in a study of cytomegalovirus exposure and HLA in healthy donors. Donors were nominally healthy when sampled, though unrecorded immune exposures were likely. Study conclusions and caveats: Information on immune exposure was restricted to one variable (CMV serostatus). When the data were analyzed later, several of the most significant clusters appeared to be linked to common viral pathogens. Roughly uniform sequencing depth across donors was assumed, possibly incorrectly.

The CDR3 covers 16 residues. Trimming removed 4 bases from V and 5 bases from J, with 18 bases in between. Germline V CDR1 and CDR2: SGHNT, YYREEE (reference sequence). A word on this clone: The antigen remains undetermined.

The PCR used 60 Vbeta and 13 Jbeta primers. Method: immunoSEQ multiplex PCR; TCRdb's copy keeps in-frame clones and lacks some. The top ten hold around 0.44% of the sample, which has around 210,000 clones, approximately 78% seen once. This TCR was sampled from a boy younger than 18 in good health and CMV-seronegative. The sample comprised PBMCs. This chain connects TRBV5-4 to TRBJ1-4; tentative D call: TRBD1 (6 bases). The CDR3 protein is CASSRKAGQQNEKLFF. In DNA, the CDR3 is TGTGCCAGCAGCCGCAAGGCCGGACAGCAGAATGAAAAACTGTTTTTT.